Presented here are 17 T cell receptor beta chains from one specimen sequenced in a study of T cells in Graves' hyperthyroidism and ophthalmopathy. Researchers amplified the TCR beta CDR3 regions from RNA transcripts. The primer set for the first-round RT-PCR of the TCR CDR3 was HTBI. TCRdb re-analysed the multiplex PCR reads in MiXCR, keeping a single row per CDR3 protein. Of 730,000 or so distinct CDR3 sequences detected, roughly a sixth appear once; the ten largest clones hold around 15%. Specimen: blood. The source is a woman aged 45-60 years with Graves' hyperthyroidism that later progressed to Graves' ophthalmopathy.

This chain's CDR3 is CASSLRAEYSNQPQHF. CDR3 coding DNA: TGTGCCAGCAGTTTACGGGCAGAGTATAGCAATCAGCCCCAGCATTTT. The V and J genes are TRBV27 and TRBJ1-5; D unresolved. With 2 bases removed from V and 0 bases from J, the gap between germline ends came to 11 bases. Germline CDR1 and CDR2: MNHEY and SMNVEV (reference sequence). There are 16 residues in the CDR3.

This clonotype was seen at least ten times. The V gene is TRBV11-3, the J gene TRBJ2-3, with D hard to call. In germline, CDR1 is SGHNT, CDR2 YENEEA. V lost 5 bases, J lost 1 base, and 10 bases lay in between. The CDR3 length is 14 residues. In DNA form, the CDR3 reads TGTGCCAGCAGCGTAGGCCCTGGCACAGATACGCAGTATTTT. Translated: CASSVGPGTDTQYF. Combining the CDR3 with reference TRBV11-3 and TRBJ2-3 gives the whole variable domain EAGVVQSPRYKIIEKKQPVAFWCNPISGHNTLYWYLQNLGQGPELLIRYENEEAVDDSQLPKDRFSAERLKGVDSTLKIQPAELGDSAVYLCASSVGPGTDTQYFGPGTRLTVL.

This clonotype occurred many times. This chain connects TRBV6-1 to TRBJ2-7, with a weak D call TRBD1 (5 bases). Germline values: CDR1 MNHNS, CDR2 SASEGT. The V end was cut by 6 bases, the J end by 1 base, with 10 bases between. The CDR3 runs 13 residues. CDR3 DNA sequence: TGTGCCAGCAGGGGGCTCAATTCCTACGAGCAGTACTTC. Its translation: CASRGLNSYEQYF.

There are a few counts of this clonotype. The chain links TRBV6-1 to TRBJ1-1, with D perhaps matching TRBD1 (5 bases). The germline V and J ends were trimmed by 4 bases and 2 bases, with 11 bases remaining between them. Germline loops: CDR1 MNHNS, CDR2 SASEGT. CDR3 length: 14 residues. CDR3 coding DNA: TGTGCCAGCAGTGTCGGGACCATTAACACTGAAGCTTTCTTT. This gives the protein CASSVGTINTEAFF.

This clonotype was seen once. The gene calls are TRBV6-1 and TRBJ2-1; possible D gene TRBD2, 7 bases. Germline V gives CDR1 MNHNS, CDR2 SASEGT. The CDR3 consists of 16 residues. Trimming stripped 6 bases from V and 5 bases from J, with 20 bases between. CDR3 coding DNA: TGTGCCAGCAGCCGGAGGGGGGGAGCTCCAAACAATGAGCAGTTCTTC. The encoded protein is CASSRRGGAPNNEQFF.

The CDR3 bases are TGCAGTGCTAAGCCCGCCAGGGCCTCTTATAGCAATCAGCCCCAGCATTTT. Protein product: CSAKPARASYSNQPQHF. The chain uses TRBV20-1 and TRBJ1-5, with D possibly matching TRBD1 (5 bases). The CDR3 is 17 residues long. Deletions cut 4 bases from V and 0 bases from J, with 19 bases between. Germline CDR1 DFQATT, CDR2 SNEGSKA (reference sequence).

There are many counts of this clonotype. The J gene is TRBJ1-1, the V gene TRBV19; D not resolved. This CDR3 is 13 amino acids long. Germline CDR1 reads LNHDA; CDR2 reads SQIVND (reference sequence). Trimming pared 6 bases from V and 3 bases from J, leaving 11 bases between. CDR3: CASRYGRDTEAFF. In nucleotides, the CDR3 is TGTGCCAGTAGATACGGCCGCGACACTGAAGCTTTCTTT.

This clonotype was counted ten times or more. The V and J genes are TRBV12-3 or TRBV12-4 and TRBJ2-1; 8 bases line up with TRBD2. V lost 1 base to trimming and J lost 4 bases; unmatched junction nucleotides: 6. The CDR3 loop spans 16 amino acids. CDR3 bases: TGTGCCAGCAGTTTAGTAGCGGGGCCAGGGTACAATGAGCAGTTCTTC. Protein: CASSLVAGPGYNEQFF.

V and J are TRBV19 and TRBJ2-2; 8 bases are shared with TRBD2. Trimming cost V 5 bases and J 3 bases; bases outside gene matches: 5. Germline assignment: CDR1 LNHDA and CDR2 SQIVND (reference sequence). The CDR3 is 15 residues long. CDR3 nucleotide sequence: TGTGCCAGTAGTCCGGGGGGGTTCCACACCGGGGAGCTGTTTTTT. Translated, it gives CASSPGGFHTGELFF.

The chain carries TRBV27 and TRBJ2-1, with D perhaps TRBD1 (5 bases). The CDR3 consists of 18 residues. Germline V gene data show CDR1 as MNHEY and CDR2 as SMNVEV (reference sequence). Trimming left V 0 bases short and J 5 bases short, with 20 bases between. CDR3 in amino acids: CASSLSSFAGPTNNEQFF. Written as DNA, the CDR3 is TGTGCCAGCAGTTTATCGAGTTTTGCAGGGCCTACGAACAATGAGCAGTTCTTC.

This clonotype was observed at least ten times. The rearrangement uses TRBV5-1 and TRBJ1-1, with D possibly matching TRBD1 (6 bases). Trimming shortened V by 4 bases and J by 7 bases, and 23 bases separated the two germline ends. The CDR3 loop spans 16 amino acids. Germline V CDR1 and CDR2: SGHRS, YFSETQ. The CDR3 DNA sequence: TGCGCCAGCAGCCCACAATTAGGAGGGGAACAGGGTGAAGCTTTCTTT. Encoded protein: CASSPQLGGEQGEAFF.

This clonotype was recorded many times. The chain links TRBV12-3 or TRBV12-4 to TRBJ2-3; D assignment may be TRBD1 or TRBD2 (5 bases each). This CDR3 spans 13 amino acids. Trimming took off 3 bases at V and 4 bases at J, with 8 bases between the two ends. CDR3 amino acids: CASSFRGSDTQYF. The CDR3 DNA follows: TGTGCCAGCAGTTTCCGGGGCTCAGATACGCAGTATTTT.

This clonotype was picked up many times. V and J are TRBV3-1 and TRBJ2-7; the D gene is possibly TRBD1 (5 bases). V gave up 2 bases and J gave up 5 bases, with 13 bases separating them. Per germline, CDR1 LGHDT and CDR2 YNNKEL (reference sequence). The length of the CDR3 is 14 residues. CDR3 nucleotides: TGTGCCAGCAGCCAACAGGGTTTGATGGACGAGCAGTACTTC. Encoded protein: CASSQQGLMDEQYF.

The table lists this clonotype with a few counts. This chain links TRBV5-8 with TRBJ1-2; D call uncertain. Trimming took 2 bases from V and 2 from J, leaving 10 bases between them. There are 14 residues in the CDR3. Germline lookup yields CDR1 SGHTS and CDR2 YDEGEE. The CDR3 bases are TGTGCCAGCAGCTTTGGGGAGGCAAACTATGGCTACACCTTC. Protein product: CASSFGEANYGYTF.

This clonotype was counted at least ten times. The V call is TRBV3-1, the J call TRBJ1-2; TRBD1 aligns across 7 bases. CDR1 is LGHDT, CDR2 YNNKEL, per germline (reference sequence). The CDR3 runs to 14 residues. The junction had 7 bases not matched to a gene; V was cut back by 3 bases and J by 6 bases. The CDR3 loop reads CASSQARDRNGYTF. The CDR3 DNA sequence: TGTGCCAGCAGCCAGGCCCGGGACAGAAATGGCTACACCTTC.

The V gene is TRBV9, the J gene TRBJ1-4; 9 bases line up with TRBD1. The V gene's germline CDR1 is SGDLS and CDR2 YYNGEE. The CDR3 extends over 15 amino acids. V gave up 4 bases and J gave up 7 bases; unmatched junction bases: 8. The CDR3 is CASSTGTGSGEKLFF. The CDR3, as DNA: TGTGCCAGCAGCACGGGGACAGGGAGCGGTGAAAAACTGTTTTTT.

The V and J genes are TRBV18 and TRBJ1-2; 12 positions agree with TRBD1. V gave up 2 bases and J gave up 8 bases; unmatched junction bases: 6. CDR1 and CDR2 from the germline V gene are KGHSH and LQKENI. The CDR3 covers 15 residues. The CDR3 is CASSPAGQGAHGYTF. CDR3 bases: TGTGCCAGCTCACCAGCGGGACAGGGGGCGCACGGCTACACCTTC.